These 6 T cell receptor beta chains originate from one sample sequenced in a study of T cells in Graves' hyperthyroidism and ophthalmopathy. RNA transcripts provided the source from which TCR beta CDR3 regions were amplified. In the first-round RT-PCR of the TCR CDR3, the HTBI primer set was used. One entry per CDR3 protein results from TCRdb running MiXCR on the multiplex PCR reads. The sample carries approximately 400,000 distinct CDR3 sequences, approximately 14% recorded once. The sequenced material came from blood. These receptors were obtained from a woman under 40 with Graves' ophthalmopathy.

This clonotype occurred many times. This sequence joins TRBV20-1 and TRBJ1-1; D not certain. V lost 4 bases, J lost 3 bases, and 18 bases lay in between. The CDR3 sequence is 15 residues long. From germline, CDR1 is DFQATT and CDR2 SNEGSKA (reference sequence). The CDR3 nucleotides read TGCAGTGCTACACCCCCGTGGAGCGAGGACACTGAAGCTTTCTTT. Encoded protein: CSATPPWSEDTEAFF.

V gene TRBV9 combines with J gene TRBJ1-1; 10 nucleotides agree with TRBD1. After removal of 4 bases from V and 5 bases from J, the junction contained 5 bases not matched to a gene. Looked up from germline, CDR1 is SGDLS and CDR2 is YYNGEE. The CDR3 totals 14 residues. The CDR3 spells CASSPGQGVTEAFF. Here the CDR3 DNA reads TGTGCCAGCAGCCCAGGACAGGGGGTAACTGAAGCTTTCTTT.

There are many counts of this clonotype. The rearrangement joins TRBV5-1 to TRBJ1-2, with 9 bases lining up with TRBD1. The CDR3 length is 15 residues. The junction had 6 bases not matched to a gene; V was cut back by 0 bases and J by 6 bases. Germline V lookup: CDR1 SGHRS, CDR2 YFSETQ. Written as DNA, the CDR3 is TGCGCCAGCAGCTTGGATACAGGGGGCGCCGATGGCTACACCTTC. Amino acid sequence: CASSLDTGGADGYTF.

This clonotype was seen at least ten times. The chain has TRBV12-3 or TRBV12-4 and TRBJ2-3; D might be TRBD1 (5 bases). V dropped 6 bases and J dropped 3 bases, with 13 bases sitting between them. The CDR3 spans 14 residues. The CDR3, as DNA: TGTGCCAGCAGGTCGGACACGAATACAGATACGCAGTATTTT. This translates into CASRSDTNTDTQYF.

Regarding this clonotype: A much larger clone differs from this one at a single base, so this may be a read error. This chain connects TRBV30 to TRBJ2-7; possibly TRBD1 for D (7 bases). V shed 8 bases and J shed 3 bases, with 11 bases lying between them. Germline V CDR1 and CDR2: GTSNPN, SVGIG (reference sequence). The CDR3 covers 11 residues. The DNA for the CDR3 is TGTGCCCAGGGGGGCAACTACGAGCAGTACTTC. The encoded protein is CAQGGNYEQYF.

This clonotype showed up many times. This chain's CDR3 is CSVEDGGGVQVTEAFF. The CDR3 DNA is TGCAGCGTTGAAGACGGTGGGGGGGTTCAGGTCACTGAAGCTTTCTTT. This chain links TRBV29-1 with TRBJ1-1; D perhaps matches TRBD1 (5 bases). The germline gives CDR1 SQVTM, CDR2 ANQGSEA. The CDR3 spans 16 residues. The V and J ends lost 0 bases and 4 bases respectively, with 18 bases between them.